This T cell receptor (beta chain) was found in a study of T cell responses to AZD1222 COVID-19 vaccine. Here immunoSEQ multiplex PCR was the method, and the copy in TCRdb shows in-frame clones only, minus some. Of 130,000 to 150,000 clones in the sample, around nine tenths were seen once. The V end was cut by 10 bases, the J end by 9 bases, with 28 bases between. This CDR3 region has 15 residues. From germline, CDR1 is MNHEY and CDR2 SVGAGI. Here the sequenced sample was peripheral blood, taken on day 0 of MenACWY control vaccination. This sequence joins TRBV6-5 and TRBJ2-7, with D perhaps matching TRBD2 (5 bases). This clonotype was sampled from an adult in good health. The CDR3 loop reads CATQRPSGSGSGQYF. In DNA form, the CDR3 reads TGTGCCACCCAGCGACCCTCGGGTTCAGGAAGCGGGCAGTACTTC.